These T cell receptor beta chains were read from a single sample in a study of blood T cell repertoires in COVID-19. Produced via immunoSEQ multiplex PCR; TCRdb's table is partial and in-frame only. The sample has some 170,000 clones; roughly 85% are singletons. The specimen sequenced was peripheral blood. These receptors were collected from a woman in her seventies with acute or convalescent COVID-19. The CDR3 runs from the conserved cysteine through the conserved F or W. A D gene is named only where the DNA matches it firmly. Clone size, where shown, is once, few, many, or a class for clones that have expanded.

clone_size j_call d_call v_call cdr3_nt cdr3_aa
NA TRBJ1-1 TRBD1 TRBV2 TGTGCCAGCAGTGGCAACCGGGACAGTGAAGCTTTCTTT CASSGNRDSEAFF
NA TRBJ2-1 NA TRBV9 TGTGCCAGCAGCACTAGGACCGGCCAATCCGAGGGTGAGCAGTTCTTC CASSTRTGQSEGEQFF
once TRBJ1-2 TRBD1 TRBV2 TGTGCCAGCAGTTTGGGACAGAGAGGCAACTATGGCTACACCTTC CASSLGQRGNYGYTF
few TRBJ1-2 TRBD1 TRBV15 TGTGCCACCAGCGGAGGACAGGGAGATTACTATGGCTACACCTTC CATSGGQGDYYGYTF
few TRBJ1-6 NA TRBV6-5 TGTGCCAGCAGTTACGCGGACAGTAATTCACCCCTCCACTTT CASSYADSNSPLHF
NA TRBJ2-1 NA TRBV12-3/TRBV12-4 TGTGCCAGCAGTCCAGGCGCAGAGCAGTTCTTC CASSPGAEQFF
NA TRBJ2-1 TRBD2 TRBV29-1 TGCAGCGCCAAAAGGGGTAGCGGGAGGCCCGGGCGGGATGAGCAGTTCTTC CSAKRGSGRPGRDEQFF
few TRBJ2-7 TRBD2 TRBV3-1/TRBV3-2 TGTGCCAGCAGCCCGTGGACTAGCGGGAGGGTCTACGAGCAGTACTTC CASSPWTSGRVYEQYF
NA TRBJ1-4 NA TRBV19 TGTGCCAGTAGTCCCTCGTCGAGGGCTCGTCCCACTAATGAAAAACTGTTTTTT CASSPSSRARPTNEKLFF
NA TRBJ2-1 TRBD1 TRBV6-1 TGTGCCAGCAGTGAAGCTGGGACAGGGAATGAGCAGTTCTTC CASSEAGTGNEQFF
NA TRBJ2-2 TRBD2 TRBV10-3 TGTGCCATCAGCGCTAACAGGGGACTAGCGGGTGCCGCGAACACCGGGGAGCTGTTTTTT CAISANRGLAGAANTGELFF
NA TRBJ2-3 TRBD1 TRBV19 TGTGCCAGTACGGGACAGGGAGTAACAGATACGCAGTATTTT CASTGQGVTDTQYF
NA TRBJ1-1 NA TRBV10-3 TGTGCCATCAGGACAGGCGAATACACTGAAGCTTTCTTT CAIRTGEYTEAFF
few TRBJ1-1 NA TRBV4-1 TGCGCCAGCAGCCAAGTTCCGGGGAAGACTGAAGCTTTCTTT CASSQVPGKTEAFF
NA TRBJ2-7 TRBD2 TRBV27 TGTGCCAGCAGTTTAGTCTGGGTGGAGCTAGCGGGAGCCTACGAGCAGTACTTC CASSLVWVELAGAYEQYF
few TRBJ1-2 NA TRBV2 TGTGCCAGCAGTGAAGGCAGGCAGGGCGGCGGCTACACCTTC CASSEGRQGGGYTF